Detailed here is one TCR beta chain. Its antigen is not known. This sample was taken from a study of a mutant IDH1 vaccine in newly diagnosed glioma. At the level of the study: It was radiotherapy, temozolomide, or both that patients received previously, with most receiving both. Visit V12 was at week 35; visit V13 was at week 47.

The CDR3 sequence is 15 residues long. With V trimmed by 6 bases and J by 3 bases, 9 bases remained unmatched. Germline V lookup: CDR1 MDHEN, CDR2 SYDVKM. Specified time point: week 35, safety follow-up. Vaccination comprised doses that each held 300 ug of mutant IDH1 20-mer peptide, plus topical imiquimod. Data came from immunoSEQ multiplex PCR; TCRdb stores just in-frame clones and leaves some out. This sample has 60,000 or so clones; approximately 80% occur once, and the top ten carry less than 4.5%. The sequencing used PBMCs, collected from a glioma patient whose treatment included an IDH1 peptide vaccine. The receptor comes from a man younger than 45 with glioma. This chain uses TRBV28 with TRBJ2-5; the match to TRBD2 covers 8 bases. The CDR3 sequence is CASRLPGLGEETQYF. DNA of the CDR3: TGTGCCAGCAGGCTACCGGGACTAGGGGAAGAGACCCAGTACTTC.